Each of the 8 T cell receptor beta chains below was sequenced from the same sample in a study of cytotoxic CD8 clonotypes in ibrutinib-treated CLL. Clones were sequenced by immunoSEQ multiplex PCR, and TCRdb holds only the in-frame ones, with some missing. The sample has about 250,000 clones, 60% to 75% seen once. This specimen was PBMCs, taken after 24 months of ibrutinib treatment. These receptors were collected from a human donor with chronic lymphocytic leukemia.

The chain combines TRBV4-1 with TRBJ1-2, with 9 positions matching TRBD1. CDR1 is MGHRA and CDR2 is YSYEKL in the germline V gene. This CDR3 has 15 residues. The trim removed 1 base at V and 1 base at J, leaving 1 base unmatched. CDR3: CASSQGTGDNYGYTF. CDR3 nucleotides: TGCGCCAGCAGCCAAGGGACAGGGGATAACTATGGCTACACCTTC.

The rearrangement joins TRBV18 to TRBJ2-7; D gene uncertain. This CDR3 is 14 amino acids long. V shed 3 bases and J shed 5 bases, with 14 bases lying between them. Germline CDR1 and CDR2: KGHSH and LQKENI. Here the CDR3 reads CASSPTDQLHEQYF. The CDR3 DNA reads TGTGCCAGCTCACCTACCGATCAGCTCCACGAGCAGTACTTC.

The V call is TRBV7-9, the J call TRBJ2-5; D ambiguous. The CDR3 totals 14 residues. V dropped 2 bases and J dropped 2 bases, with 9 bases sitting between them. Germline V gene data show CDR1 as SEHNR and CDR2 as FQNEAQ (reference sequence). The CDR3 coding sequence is TGTGCCAGCAGCTTACCAGGCCCGCAAGAGACCCAGTACTTC. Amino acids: CASSLPGPQETQYF.

This CDR3 reads CASSSGTGKDEQYF. The CDR3 DNA sequence: TGTGCCAGCAGTTCCGGGACAGGGAAGGACGAGCAGTACTTC. This chain joins TRBV2 and TRBJ2-7; 9 bases are a match to TRBD1. The V gene's germline CDR1 is SNHLY and CDR2 FYNNEI. The CDR3 extends over 14 amino acids. V trimming: 5 bases; J trimming: 5 bases; junction bases outside the gene matches: 7.

The CDR3 reads CASSSTRTPAGQPQHF. CDR3 bases: TGTGCCAGTAGTTCAACCCGGACTCCGGCAGGTCAGCCCCAGCATTTT. The chain is built from TRBV19 and TRBJ1-5; D gene unclear. Trimming stripped 5 bases from V and 6 bases from J, with 20 bases between. This CDR3 has 16 amino acids. Germline V gene lookup returns CDR1 LNHDA and CDR2 SQIVND (reference sequence). The complete variable domain, with remaining parts taken from reference TRBV19 and TRBJ1-5, reads DGGITQSPKYLFRKEGQNVTLSCEQNLNHDAMYWYRQDPGQGLRLIYYSQIVNDFQKGDIAEGYSVSREKKESFPLTVTSAQKNPTAFYLCASSSTRTPAGQPQHFGDGTRLSIL.

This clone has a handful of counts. CDR3 loop: CASGPGRTNTEAFF. DNA of the CDR3: TGTGCCAGCGGTCCGGGGAGGACGAACACTGAAGCTTTCTTT. This chain joins TRBV9 and TRBJ1-1, with unresolved D. The germline gives CDR1 SGDLS, CDR2 YYNGEE. The V end was cut by 7 bases, the J end by 1 base, with 14 bases between. The CDR3 is 14 residues long.

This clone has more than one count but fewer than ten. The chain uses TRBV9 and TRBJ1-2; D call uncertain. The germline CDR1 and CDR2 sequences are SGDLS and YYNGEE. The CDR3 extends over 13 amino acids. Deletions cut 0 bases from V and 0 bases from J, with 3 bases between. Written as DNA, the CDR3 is TGTGCCAGCAGCGTAGCCGCTAACTATGGCTACACCTTC. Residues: CASSVAANYGYTF.

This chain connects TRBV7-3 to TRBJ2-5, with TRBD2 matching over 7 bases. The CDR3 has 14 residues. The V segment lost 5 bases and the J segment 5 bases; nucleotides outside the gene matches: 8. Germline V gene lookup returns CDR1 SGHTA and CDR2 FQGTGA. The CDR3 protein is CASSPIQGGETQYF. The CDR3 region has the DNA TGTGCCAGCAGCCCAATCCAGGGAGGGGAGACCCAGTACTTC.